This T cell receptor (beta chain) originates from a study of blood T cell repertoires in COVID-19. In the study overall: Whether acute or convalescent, the COVID-19 samples came from the United States, Italy and Spain. T cells, B-cell-depleted T cells, or PBMCs provided the cDNA or gDNA that served as material.

As processed by the authors: Amplified reference gene primers provided the basis for estimating nucleated cell counts. The data were produced by immunoSEQ multiplex PCR, yet TCRdb's version contains in-frame clones alone and is incomplete. The V and J calls and clone size were taken over from that table, and D and trimming were inferred from the DNA. This table has about 44,000 clones, 80% to 90% appearing once. Per germline, CDR1 MNHEY and CDR2 SMNVEV (reference sequence). V lost 5 bases and J lost 6; bases outside the gene matches: 12. This CDR3 region has 15 residues. The origin of this receptor is a woman aged 35 to 49 with acute or convalescent COVID-19. Source material: peripheral blood. The chain carries TRBV27 and TRBJ1-1; TRBD1 aligns across 7 bases. The CDR3 sequence is CASSDRVPSWSEAFF. CDR3 DNA sequence: TGTGCCAGCAGTGACAGGGTTCCTTCTTGGTCTGAAGCTTTCTTT.